One sample yielded the 17 T cell receptor beta chains listed below, sequenced in a study of T cell changes during pregnancy in multiple sclerosis (dated by TCRdb to between 2019 and 2020). Libraries were made using the immunoSEQ multiplex PCR assay. As stored in TCRdb, this immuneACCESS dataset retains in-frame rearrangements with V and J assigned. A fraction of the clones does not appear; measured against another copy, unresolved V genes explain less than half of the discrepancy, and the remainder lacks a known reason. For this sample there are tens of thousands of clones; over 90% appear just once. Clones ranked in the top ten supply 0.7% to 1% of the sample. Source: peripheral blood, taken in the third trimester of pregnancy. These receptor sequences come from a female donor with multiple sclerosis, enrolled in a pregnancy study.

V and J are TRBV7-9 and TRBJ1-3, with D possibly being TRBD1 (5 bases). The CDR3 sequence is 15 residues long. Trimming took 5 bases from V and 3 from J, leaving 14 bases between them. Per the germline V gene, CDR1 is SEHNR and CDR2 is FQNEAQ (reference sequence). This CDR3 is CASSPPGGGGNTIYF. The DNA of the CDR3 is TGTGCCAGCAGCCCCCCCGGGGGGGGTGGAAACACCATATATTTT.

The V call is TRBV5-1, the J call TRBJ2-7; weak D call: TRBD1 (6 bases). This CDR3 is built from 14 residues. V was cut by 7 bases and J by 2 bases, with 16 bases left in between. CDR1 is SGHRS and CDR2 is YFSETQ in the germline V gene. CDR3 nucleotides: TGCGCCAGCGCTCGGGCAGGGGAGCCCTACGAGCAGTACTTC. As protein: CASARAGEPYEQYF.

The rearrangement uses TRBV28 and TRBJ2-1, with D hard to call. From germline, CDR1 is MDHEN and CDR2 SYDVKM. V lost 7 bases, J lost 0 bases, and 22 bases lay in between. This CDR3 has 18 amino acids. The CDR3: CASTPTFGVISSYNEQFF. The DNA for the CDR3 is TGTGCCAGCACACCTACCTTCGGAGTTATTAGCTCCTACAATGAGCAGTTCTTC.

This clone was seen just once. The genes are TRBV6-5 and TRBJ2-7; 8 bases are shared with TRBD1. Germline loops: CDR1 MNHEY, CDR2 SVGAGI. This CDR3 is 14 amino acids long. V lost 6 bases to trimming and J lost 2 bases; unmatched junction nucleotides: 6. CDR3 amino acids: CASSVTGVAYEQYF. The CDR3 DNA reads TGTGCCAGCAGCGTGACAGGGGTTGCCTACGAGCAGTACTTC.

This rearrangement joins TRBV29-1 to TRBJ2-5, with D possibly being TRBD1 (6 bases). With 4 bases removed from V and 5 bases from J, the gap between germline ends came to 11 bases. From germline, CDR1 is SQVTM and CDR2 ANQGSEA. The CDR3 is made up of 12 amino acids. CDR3 region: CSVVPGDETQYF. The CDR3 nucleotides read TGCAGCGTTGTTCCAGGGGACGAGACCCAGTACTTC.

This chain joins TRBV14 and TRBJ2-1, with 9 bases that match TRBD1. The length of the CDR3 is 15 residues. The germline V gene encodes CDR1 SGHDN and CDR2 FVKESK. J was trimmed by 6 bases and V by 4 bases; bases with no gene match: 7. The chain's CDR3 is CASSRGTGWINEQFF. The DNA of the CDR3 is TGTGCCAGCAGCCGAGGGACAGGGTGGATCAATGAGCAGTTCTTC.

The V and J genes are TRBV4-1 and TRBJ2-2; maybe TRBD1 (5 bases). Germline V gives CDR1 MGHRA, CDR2 YSYEKL. The CDR3 contains 16 residues. V lost 5 bases to trimming and J lost 5 bases, with 18 bases between them. The CDR3 DNA reads TGCGCCAGCAGCGGTAGGACAAAGGGGAAAACCGGGGAGCTGTTTTTT. Residues: CASSGRTKGKTGELFF.

V usage is TRBV19 and J usage is TRBJ2-4; D is unresolved. Germline-derived CDR1 and CDR2 are LNHDA and SQIVND (reference sequence). The V gene lost 4 bases and the J gene lost 2 bases, with 9 bases spanning the gap. This CDR3 is built from 14 residues. CDR3 sequence reads: CASSKQSTKNIQYF. Written as DNA, the CDR3 is TGTGCCAGTAGTAAGCAATCTACCAAAAACATTCAGTACTTC.

The V call is TRBV6-1, the J call TRBJ2-3; D perhaps matches TRBD1 (5 bases). This CDR3 spans 15 amino acids. CDR1 and CDR2 (germline): MNHNS, SASEGT. The ends were cut back, 1 base at V and 0 bases at J, with 8 bases in the middle. The CDR3, as DNA: TGTGCCAGCAGTGAAGGAGCAGGGAGCACAGATACGCAGTATTTT. It is translated as CASSEGAGSTDTQYF.

V usage is TRBV11-2 and J usage is TRBJ1-1, with TRBD1 as a possible D gene (5 bases). The CDR3 length is 15 residues. The germline gives CDR1 SGHAT, CDR2 FQNNGV. The V end lost 1 base, the J end lost 1 base, and 10 bases lay between the germline ends. CDR3 region: CASSLVLGENTEAFF. CDR3 bases: TGTGCCAGCAGCTTAGTCTTAGGGGAGAACACTGAAGCTTTCTTT.

The V and J genes are TRBV30 and TRBJ1-1, with D possibly TRBD1 on 6 matching bases. Germline V gene sequence: CDR1 GTSNPN, CDR2 SVGIG (reference sequence). V lost 4 bases and J 4 bases, leaving 13 bases between the germline ends. The CDR3 is 13 residues long. CDR3 nucleotides: TGTGCCTGGAATACAGGGAGTATCACTGAAGCTTTCTTT. It encodes CAWNTGSITEAFF.

This chain joins TRBV2 and TRBJ2-3; 12 bases map to TRBD2. Losses at the gene ends were 4 bases for V and 5 bases for J; bases not matched to a gene: 1. The length of the CDR3 is 14 residues. CDR1 is SNHLY and CDR2 is FYNNEI in the germline V gene. DNA of the CDR3: TGTGCCAGCAGTGTACTAGCGGGAGGAGATACGCAGTATTTT. This codes for CASSVLAGGDTQYF.

The rearrangement joins TRBV9 to TRBJ2-3; D uncertain. This CDR3 region has 16 residues. CDR1 and CDR2 (germline): SGDLS, YYNGEE. Trimming shortened V by 2 bases and J by 1 base, and 14 bases separated the two germline ends. This CDR3 is CASSVRGAYGTDTQYF. CDR3 nucleotides: TGTGCCAGCAGCGTTAGAGGAGCCTACGGCACAGATACGCAGTATTTT. Full variable domain (rest looked up from reference TRBV9 and TRBJ2-3): DSGVTQTPKHLITATGQRVTLRCSPRSGDLSVYWYQQSLDQGLQFLIQYYNGEERAKGNILERFSAQQFPDLHSELNLSSLELGDSALYFCASSVRGAYGTDTQYFGPGTRLTVL.

The chain has TRBV7-2 and TRBJ2-1, with TRBD1 matching 7 bases. Germline loops: CDR1 SGHTA, CDR2 FQGNSA. The CDR3 sequence is 18 residues long. V was pared by 6 bases and J by 0 bases, with 14 bases of the junction left unmatched. CDR3 nucleotide sequence: TGTGCCAGCAGGGCTACTCGACAGGGCTGGAGCTCCTACAATGAGCAGTTCTTC. Protein product: CASRATRQGWSSYNEQFF.

The rearrangement uses TRBV9 and TRBJ2-7; 8 bases map to TRBD2. The CDR3 has 15 amino acids. The germline V gene encodes CDR1 SGDLS and CDR2 YYNGEE. The junction had 5 bases not matched to a gene; V was cut back by 0 bases and J by 3 bases. As DNA, the CDR3 is TGTGCCAGCAGCGTAGGACTAGCGCTAATCTACGAGCAGTACTTC. Residues: CASSVGLALIYEQYF.

V usage is TRBV10-3 and J usage is TRBJ2-7, with 8 positions matching TRBD2. V gave up 6 bases and J gave up 7 bases; unmatched junction bases: 14. This CDR3 has 15 amino acids. CDR1 and CDR2 from the germline V gene are ENHRY and SYGVKD. The CDR3 bases are TGTGCCATCAGAAAGCGGGAGAGTGGGGCGGGAGAGCAGTACTTC. Its translation is CAIRKRESGAGEQYF.

This clone was observed a few times. The J gene is TRBJ1-5, the V gene TRBV6-1; the D gene is possibly TRBD1 (6 bases). Germline V gene lookup returns CDR1 MNHNS and CDR2 SASEGT. CDR3 size: 14 residues. Trimming left V 7 bases short and J 4 bases short, with 14 bases between. This chain's CDR3 is CASTRRQGNQPQHF. CDR3 nucleotide sequence: TGTGCCAGCACAAGGCGGCAGGGGAATCAGCCCCAGCATTTT.